The 19 T cell receptor beta chains below all came from one sample that was sequenced in a study of blood T cell repertoires in COVID-19. Method: immunoSEQ multiplex PCR; TCRdb's copy keeps in-frame clones and lacks some. This table holds about 70,000 clones, roughly 83% found once. Sequencing used peripheral blood. These receptors all come from a man younger than 40 with COVID-19, enrolled during active disease.

The chain uses TRBV27 and TRBJ2-7, with TRBD1 matching over 9 bases. The V and J ends lost 8 bases and 0 bases, in that order; junction bases with no gene match: 8. Germline V gene lookup returns CDR1 MNHEY and CDR2 SMNVEV (reference sequence). CDR3 length: 15 residues. CDR3 bases: TGTGCCAGCGGCCACTGGGACAGGGTCTCCTACGAGCAGTACTTC. It specifies CASGHWDRVSYEQYF.

The CDR3 region has the DNA TGTGCCAGCAGCGTAGACCCCACAGGGGCTTACTCCTACGAGCAGTACTTC. This sequence encodes CASSVDPTGAYSYEQYF. The chain carries TRBV9 and TRBJ2-7; TRBD1 matches at 7 bases. The CDR3 loop spans 17 amino acids. Per germline, CDR1 SGDLS and CDR2 YYNGEE. The V and J ends lost 0 bases and 0 bases, in that order; junction bases with no gene match: 9. Together with reference TRBV9 and TRBJ2-7, the CDR3 gives the full variable domain: DSGVTQTPKHLITATGQRVTLRCSPRSGDLSVYWYQQSLDQGLQFLIQYYNGEERAKGNILERFSAQQFPDLHSELNLSSLELGDSALYFCASSVDPTGAYSYEQYFGPGTRLTVT.

The chain links TRBV3-1 (or the pseudogene TRBV3-2) to TRBJ1-2; D is unclear. CDR1 and CDR2 from the germline V gene are LGHDT and YNNKEL (reference sequence). The CDR3 is 15 residues long. Trimming removed 0 bases at V and 5 bases at J, with 13 bases between. CDR3 loop: CASSQDTRGVYGYTF. The CDR3 DNA reads TGTGCCAGCAGCCAAGACACGCGAGGTGTTTATGGCTACACCTTC.

The genes are TRBV12-3 or TRBV12-4 and TRBJ2-7, with D perhaps TRBD2 (5 bases). This CDR3 is 13 amino acids long. The V gene lost 4 bases and the J gene lost 0 bases, with 7 bases spanning the gap. Written as DNA, the CDR3 is TGTGCCAGCAGTTCCGGGGTCTCCTACGAGCAGTACTTC. Protein product: CASSSGVSYEQYF.

This rearrangement joins TRBV2 to TRBJ2-2, with 11 positions matching TRBD1. Germline CDR1 is SNHLY and CDR2 is FYNNEI. Unmatched junction bases numbered 19, after V lost 10 bases and J lost 3 bases. This CDR3 region has 19 residues. This chain's CDR3 is CAKGGSVRTGGMDTGELFF. CDR3 DNA sequence: TGTGCCAAAGGGGGTAGTGTACGGACAGGGGGCATGGACACCGGGGAGCTGTTTTTT.

The chain couples TRBV9 to TRBJ1-2; a weak D match, TRBD1 (6 bases). CDR1 and CDR2 (germline): SGDLS, YYNGEE. The ends were cut back, 4 bases at V and 7 bases at J, with 11 bases in the middle. The CDR3 covers 12 residues. The CDR3 nucleotides are TGTGCCAGCAGCACTCCAGGGGTTGGCTACACCTTC. This translates into CASSTPGVGYTF.

The chain has TRBV28 and TRBJ1-4; 8 nucleotides agree with TRBD1. Germline CDR1 reads MDHEN; CDR2 reads SYDVKM. This CDR3 is 15 amino acids long. With 5 bases clipped from V and 2 bases from J, the junction kept 4 bases outside the gene matches. The CDR3 DNA follows: TGTGCCAGCAGTGCACAGGGGGGGACTAATGAAAAACTGTTTTTT. Its translation is CASSAQGGTNEKLFF.

This clone was seen a single time. The CDR3 DNA reads TGTGCCAGCAGCACCCGCTGGACAGGGTGGTCCTACGAGCAGTACTTC. Residues: CASSTRWTGWSYEQYF. V is TRBV7-2 and J is TRBJ2-7; 8 positions agree with TRBD1. CDR1 is SGHTA, CDR2 FQGNSA, per germline. The CDR3 totals 16 residues. J gave up 1 base and V 5 bases, and 10 bases lay outside the gene matches. Full variable domain (remainder filled in from reference TRBV7-2 and TRBJ2-7): GAGVSQSPSNKVTEKGKDVELRCDPISGHTALYWYRQSLGQGLEFLIYFQGNSAPDKSGLPSDRFSAERTGGSVSTLTIQRTQQEDSAVYLCASSTRWTGWSYEQYFGPGTRLTVT.

With regard to this clone: This sample also contains other DNA sequences that code for the same CDR3. The CDR3 region is CASSPLRTSGFEETQYF. The CDR3 coding sequence is TGTGCCAGCTCACCCCTTCGCACTAGCGGGTTTGAAGAGACCCAGTACTTC. The chain couples TRBV18 to TRBJ2-5; 9 bases are a match to TRBD2. This CDR3 contains 17 residues. Germline lookup yields CDR1 KGHSH and CDR2 LQKENI. The junction had 11 bases not matched to a gene; V was cut back by 3 bases and J by 3 bases.

CDR3 in amino acids: CASRDSWSAGNIQYF. The CDR3 bases are TGTGCCAGCAGGGACTCTTGGAGCGCTGGAAACATTCAGTACTTC. The chain uses TRBV6-5 and TRBJ2-4, with D tentatively TRBD2 (5 bases). The CDR3 is 15 amino acids. With 6 bases removed from V and 6 bases from J, the gap between germline ends came to 18 bases. Per the germline V gene, CDR1 is MNHEY and CDR2 is SVGAGI.

The chain recombines TRBV18 with TRBJ1-5; maybe TRBD1 (5 bases). This CDR3 has 11 residues. Germline CDR1 reads KGHSH; CDR2 reads LQKENI. Deletions cut 8 bases from V and 6 bases from J, with 8 bases between. The CDR3 protein is CASPDSQPQHF. CDR3 in DNA: TGTGCCAGCCCCGACAGTCAGCCCCAGCATTTT. The full variable domain, rest sourced from reference TRBV18 and TRBJ1-5, is NAGVMQNPRHLVRRRGQEARLRCSPMKGHSHVYWYRQLPEEGLKFMVYLQKENIIDESGMPKERFSAEFPKEGPSILRIQQVVRGDSAAYFCASPDSQPQHFGDGTRLSIL.

The genes are TRBV27 and TRBJ2-2; unclear D gene. Deletions cut 3 bases from V and 3 bases from J, with 5 bases between. This CDR3 has 13 residues. The V gene's germline CDR1 is MNHEY and CDR2 SMNVEV (reference sequence). In DNA form, the CDR3 reads TGTGCCAGCAGTTTCGTCCACACCGGGGAGCTGTTTTTT. Its protein is CASSFVHTGELFF.

The chain links TRBV7-2 to TRBJ1-1, with 12 bases that match TRBD1. The germline V gene encodes CDR1 SGHTA and CDR2 FQGNSA. The ends lost 5 bases at V and 11 bases at J; junction bases unmatched: 3. CDR3 length: 12 residues. CDR3 protein: CASSRDRGHAFF. In DNA, the CDR3 is TGTGCCAGCAGCCGGGACAGGGGGCACGCTTTCTTT.

This rearrangement joins TRBV2 to TRBJ2-5, with 9 positions matching TRBD1. With V trimmed by 4 bases and J by 2 bases, 2 bases remained unmatched. Germline assignment: CDR1 SNHLY and CDR2 FYNNEI. This CDR3 region has 14 residues. The CDR3, as DNA: TGTGCCAGCAGTGCCGGGACAGGGCAAGAGACCCAGTACTTC. Translation: CASSAGTGQETQYF.

As DNA, the CDR3 is TGTGCCAGCAGCGCTCGAGTCCCGGGACAGGGGGCGGTGGACACTGAAGCTTTCTTT. This sequence encodes CASSARVPGQGAVDTEAFF. The J gene is TRBJ1-1, the V gene TRBV9, with 12 bases lining up with TRBD1. The junction had 15 bases not matched to a gene; V was cut back by 3 bases and J by 3 bases. The germline V gene has CDR1 SGDLS and CDR2 YYNGEE. The CDR3 contains 19 residues.

The chain carries TRBV30 and TRBJ2-7; 7 bases are shared with TRBD1. Germline V gene sequence: CDR1 GTSNPN, CDR2 SVGIG (reference sequence). V shed 0 bases, J shed 0 bases, and the junction held 5 bases outside the gene matches. CDR3 size: 15 residues. CDR3 sequence reads: CAWSVRGLNSYEQYF. The CDR3 DNA sequence: TGTGCCTGGAGTGTAAGGGGGCTCAACTCCTACGAGCAGTACTTC.

The rearrangement links TRBV19 to TRBJ1-1; 9 bases line up with TRBD1. Germline V gene lookup returns CDR1 LNHDA and CDR2 SQIVND (reference sequence). CDR3 length: 13 residues. Trimming cost V 2 bases and J 11 bases; bases outside gene matches: 6. The CDR3 here is CASSIRGQGDAFF. CDR3 DNA: TGTGCCAGTAGTATAAGGGGACAGGGAGACGCTTTCTTT.

V and J are TRBV24-1 and TRBJ1-4, with TRBD1 matching over 9 bases. V lost 4 bases to trimming and J lost 4 bases; unmatched junction nucleotides: 6. The germline V gene has CDR1 KGHDR and CDR2 SFDVKD. This CDR3 spans 16 amino acids. DNA for the CDR3: TGTGCCACCAGTGACCGGGGACAGGGACTTAATGAAAAACTGTTTTTT. This sequence encodes CATSDRGQGLNEKLFF.

The CDR3 loop is CASSMLGDHGYTF. Written as DNA, the CDR3 is TGTGCCAGTAGTATGCTAGGGGATCATGGCTACACCTTC. The V and J genes are TRBV19 and TRBJ1-2, with D possibly TRBD1 on 5 matching bases. The CDR3 has 13 residues. V was cut by 3 bases and J by 6 bases, with 11 bases left in between. Germline assignment: CDR1 LNHDA and CDR2 SQIVND (reference sequence). The whole variable domain, filled in from reference TRBV19 and TRBJ1-2, reads DGGITQSPKYLFRKEGQNVTLSCEQNLNHDAMYWYRQDPGQGLRLIYYSQIVNDFQKGDIAEGYSVSREKKESFPLTVTSAQKNPTAFYLCASSMLGDHGYTFGSGTRLTVV.